This TCR beta chain came from a study of blood T cell repertoires in COVID-19. Sequenced by immunoSEQ multiplex PCR; TCRdb stores in-frame clones only, minus some. The sample contains around 120,000 clones, less than 90% of which appear only once. V was trimmed by 3 bases and J by 1 base, leaving 12 bases between them. In germline, CDR1 is SGHTA, CDR2 FQGNSA. The CDR3 length is 15 residues. Material for sequencing was PBMCs or T cells enriched from blood (not recorded which). V is TRBV7-2 and J is TRBJ1-1; D is unclear. This receptor was obtained from a woman aged 45 to 65 who had recovered from COVID-19. CDR3 protein: CASSLVSVQNTEAFF. CDR3 sequence (DNA): TGTGCCAGCAGCTTGGTTTCGGTTCAGAACACTGAAGCTTTCTTT. The variable domain in full, with the rest retrieved from reference TRBV7-2 and TRBJ1-1, is GAGVSQSPSNKVTEKGKDVELRCDPISGHTALYWYRQSLGQGLEFLIYFQGNSAPDKSGLPSDRFSAERTGGSVSTLTIQRTQQEDSAVYLCASSLVSVQNTEAFFGQGTRLTVV.